This TCR beta chain emerged from a study of blood T cells in healthy people across ages. Notes on the study in general: There were more naive CD4+ cells and higher diversity in long-lived donors than in aged donors. Diversity of TCR beta correlated strongly with naive T cell percentage.

A sample-barcoded 5' primer and a J-beta primer mix were used in a second PCR of roughly 7 to 12 cycles. Each CDR3 protein gets one entry after TCRdb re-called the 5' RACE reads with MiXCR. This repertoire shows roughly 680,000 distinct CDR3 sequences, more than 40% found once; its top ten account for 25% to 35%. In germline, CDR1 is MGHDK, CDR2 SYGVNS. This CDR3 comprises 14 residues. Trimming left V 5 bases short and J 2 bases short, with 12 bases between. There are a few counts of this clonotype. Its antigen is currently unknown. Drawing of peripheral blood yielded about 9.8 milliliters from each donor. Extraction yielded at least 6 micrograms of total RNA per sample.

The sequencing input was blood. This sequence originates from a woman aged 55-69 years in good health. The rearrangement links TRBV25-1 to TRBJ2-5; D is ambiguous. CDR3 nucleotide sequence: TGTGCCAGCAGTATAACCCAACTTCAAGAGACCCAGTACTTC. Residues: CASSITQLQETQYF. The entire variable domain, with the rest obtained from reference TRBV25-1 and TRBJ2-5, is as follows: EADIYQTPRYLVIGTGKKITLECSQTMGHDKMYWYQQDPGMELHLIHYSYGVNSTEKGDLSSESTVSRIRTEHFPLTLESARPSHTSQYLCASSITQLQETQYFGPGTRLLVL.